This T cell receptor (beta chain) came from a study of identifying expanded T cells in peripheral blood. TCRdb's table, derived via immunoSEQ multiplex PCR, lists solely in-frame clones and lacks some. The data hold just under 65,000 clones, with approximately 87% observed a single time. Turning to this clone: What it binds is not known.

Per the germline V gene, CDR1 is SGHTA and CDR2 is FQGNSA. Trimming took 0 bases from V and 11 from J, leaving 23 bases between them. This CDR3 has 17 amino acids. The study, taken as a whole, reports: Around 1.2 clones differed between technical replicates, versus around 15 and 18 over time.

The V and J genes are TRBV7-2 and TRBJ1-5; D might be TRBD1 (6 bases). This clonotype originated in a person between 18 and 75 years old in good health. The sequencing input was blood. For the CDR3, the DNA is TGTGCCAGCAGCTTAGCCCCCGACGCAGGGGCAAGGGGGACCCAGCATTTT. It translates to CASSLAPDAGARGTQHF.